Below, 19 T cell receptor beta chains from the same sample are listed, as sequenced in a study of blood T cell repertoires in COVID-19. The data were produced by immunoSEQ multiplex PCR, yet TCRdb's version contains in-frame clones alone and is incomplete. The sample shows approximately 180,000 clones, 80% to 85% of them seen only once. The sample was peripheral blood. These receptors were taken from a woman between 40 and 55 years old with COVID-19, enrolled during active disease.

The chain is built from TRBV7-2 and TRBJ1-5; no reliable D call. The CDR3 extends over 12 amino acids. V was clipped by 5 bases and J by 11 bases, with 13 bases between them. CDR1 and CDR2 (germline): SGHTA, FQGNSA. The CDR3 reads CASSATGWAQHF. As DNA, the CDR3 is TGTGCCAGCAGCGCCACGGGGTGGGCCCAGCATTTT.

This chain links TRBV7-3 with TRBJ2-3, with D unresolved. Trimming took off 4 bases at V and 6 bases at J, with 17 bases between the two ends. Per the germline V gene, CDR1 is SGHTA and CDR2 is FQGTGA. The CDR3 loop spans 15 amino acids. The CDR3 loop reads CASSSPAVLGDTQYF. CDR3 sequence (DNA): TGTGCCAGCAGCTCACCTGCGGTTCTCGGGGATACGCAGTATTTT.

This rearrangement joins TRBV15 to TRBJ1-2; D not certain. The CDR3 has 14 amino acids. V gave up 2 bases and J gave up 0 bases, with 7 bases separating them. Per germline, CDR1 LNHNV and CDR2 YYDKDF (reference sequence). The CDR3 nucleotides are TGTGCCACCAGCAGACCCCCCGCTAACTATGGCTACACCTTC. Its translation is CATSRPPANYGYTF.

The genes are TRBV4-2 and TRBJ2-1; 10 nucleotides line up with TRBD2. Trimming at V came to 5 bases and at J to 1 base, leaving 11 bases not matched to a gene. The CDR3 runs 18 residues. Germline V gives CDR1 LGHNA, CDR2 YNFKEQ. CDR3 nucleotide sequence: TGTGCCAGCAGCACGACCGTTAGCGGGAGGAAGTCCTACAATGAGCAGTTCTTC. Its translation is CASSTTVSGRKSYNEQFF.

The CDR3 loop reads CASKTGVRDYGYTF. Written as DNA, the CDR3 is TGTGCCAGCAAGACAGGCGTGAGGGACTATGGCTACACCTTC. The chain recombines TRBV27 with TRBJ1-2; tentatively, D is TRBD1 (6 bases). CDR1 and CDR2 (germline): MNHEY, SMNVEV (reference sequence). CDR3 length: 14 amino acids. Trimming stripped 7 bases from V and 3 bases from J, with 15 bases between.

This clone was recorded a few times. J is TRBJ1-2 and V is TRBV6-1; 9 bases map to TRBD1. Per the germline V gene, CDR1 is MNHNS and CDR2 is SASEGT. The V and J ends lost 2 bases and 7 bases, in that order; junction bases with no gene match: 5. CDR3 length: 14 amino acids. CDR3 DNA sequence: TGTGCCAGCAGTGAACTACAGGGGGCAAGTGGCTACACCTTC. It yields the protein CASSELQGASGYTF.

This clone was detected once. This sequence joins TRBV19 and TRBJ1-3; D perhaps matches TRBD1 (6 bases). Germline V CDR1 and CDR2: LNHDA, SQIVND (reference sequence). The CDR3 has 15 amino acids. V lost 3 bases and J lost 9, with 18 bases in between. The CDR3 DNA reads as TGTGCCAGTAGTATGTTTGACACAGGGCATGGCACCATATATTTT. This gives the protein CASSMFDTGHGTIYF.

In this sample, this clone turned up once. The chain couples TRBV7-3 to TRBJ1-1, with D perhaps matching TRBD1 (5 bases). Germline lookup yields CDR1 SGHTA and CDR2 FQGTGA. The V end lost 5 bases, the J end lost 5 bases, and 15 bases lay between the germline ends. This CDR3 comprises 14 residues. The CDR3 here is CASSREFGGTEAFF. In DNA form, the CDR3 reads TGTGCCAGCAGCCGTGAGTTCGGGGGAACTGAAGCTTTCTTT.

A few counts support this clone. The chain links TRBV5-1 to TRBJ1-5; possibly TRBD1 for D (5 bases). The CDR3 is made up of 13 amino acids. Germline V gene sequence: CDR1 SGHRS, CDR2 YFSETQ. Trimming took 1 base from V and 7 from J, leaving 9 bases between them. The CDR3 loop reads CASSLLEGQPQHF. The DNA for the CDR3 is TGCGCCAGCAGCTTGTTGGAGGGGCAGCCCCAGCATTTT.

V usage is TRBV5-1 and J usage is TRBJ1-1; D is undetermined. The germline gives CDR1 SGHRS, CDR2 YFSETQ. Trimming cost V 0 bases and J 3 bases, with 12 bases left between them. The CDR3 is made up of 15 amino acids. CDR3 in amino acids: CASSLVPGPDTEAFF. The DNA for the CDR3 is TGCGCCAGCAGCTTGGTGCCGGGTCCGGACACTGAAGCTTTCTTT.

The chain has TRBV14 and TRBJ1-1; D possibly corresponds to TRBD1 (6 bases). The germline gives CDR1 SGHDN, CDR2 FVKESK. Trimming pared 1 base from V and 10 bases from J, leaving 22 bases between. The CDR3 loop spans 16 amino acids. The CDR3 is CASSQVIVMQGPGAFF. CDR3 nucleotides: TGTGCCAGCAGCCAAGTAATAGTTATGCAGGGGCCCGGAGCTTTCTTT.

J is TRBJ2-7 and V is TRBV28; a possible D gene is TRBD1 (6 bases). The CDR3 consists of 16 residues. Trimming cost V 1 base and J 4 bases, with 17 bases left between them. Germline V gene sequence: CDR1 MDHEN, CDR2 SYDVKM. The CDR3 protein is CASSLLAQGRDYEQYF. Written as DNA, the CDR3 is TGTGCCAGCAGTTTATTAGCCCAGGGGAGAGATTACGAGCAGTACTTC.

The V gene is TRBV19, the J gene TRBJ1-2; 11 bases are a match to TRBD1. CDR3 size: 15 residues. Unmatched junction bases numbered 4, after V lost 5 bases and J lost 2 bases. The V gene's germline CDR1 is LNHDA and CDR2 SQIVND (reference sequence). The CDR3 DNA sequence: TGTGCCAGTAGTGCTCGGACAGGGGGCAACTATGGCTACACCTTC. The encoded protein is CASSARTGGNYGYTF.

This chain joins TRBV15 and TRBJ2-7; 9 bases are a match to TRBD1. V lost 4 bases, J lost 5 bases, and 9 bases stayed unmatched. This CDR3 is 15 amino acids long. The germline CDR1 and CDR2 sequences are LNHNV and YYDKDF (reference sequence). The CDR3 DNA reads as TGTGCCACCAGCAACCTAGGACAGGGGCCGGACGAGCAGTACTTC. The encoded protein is CATSNLGQGPDEQYF.

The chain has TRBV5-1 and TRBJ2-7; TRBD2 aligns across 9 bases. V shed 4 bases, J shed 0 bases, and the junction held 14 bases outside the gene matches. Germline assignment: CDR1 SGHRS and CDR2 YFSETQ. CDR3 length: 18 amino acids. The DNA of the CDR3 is TGCGCCAGCAGCCCCTGGCCTGGGGCGGGAGGGAGCTCCTACGAGCAGTACTTC. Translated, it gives CASSPWPGAGGSSYEQYF.

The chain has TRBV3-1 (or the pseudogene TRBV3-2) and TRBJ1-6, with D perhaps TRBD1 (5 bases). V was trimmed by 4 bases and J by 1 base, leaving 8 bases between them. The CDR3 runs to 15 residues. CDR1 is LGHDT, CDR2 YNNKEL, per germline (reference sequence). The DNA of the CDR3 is TGTGCCAGCAGCCCGGGGGGGTCCTATAATTCACCCCTCCACTTT. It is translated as CASSPGGSYNSPLHF.

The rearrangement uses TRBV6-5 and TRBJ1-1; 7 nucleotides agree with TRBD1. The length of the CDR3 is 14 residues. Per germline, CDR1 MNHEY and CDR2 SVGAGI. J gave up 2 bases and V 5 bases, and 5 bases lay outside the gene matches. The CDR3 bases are TGTGCCAGCAGTATAGGACAGGTCAACACTGAAGCTTTCTTT. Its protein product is CASSIGQVNTEAFF.

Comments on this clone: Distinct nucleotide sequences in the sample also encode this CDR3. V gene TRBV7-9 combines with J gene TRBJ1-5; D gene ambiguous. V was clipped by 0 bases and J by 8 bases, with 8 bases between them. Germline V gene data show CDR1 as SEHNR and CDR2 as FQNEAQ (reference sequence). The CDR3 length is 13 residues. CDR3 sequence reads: CASSLAPGKPQHF. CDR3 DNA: TGTGCCAGCAGCTTAGCGCCGGGGAAGCCCCAGCATTTT.

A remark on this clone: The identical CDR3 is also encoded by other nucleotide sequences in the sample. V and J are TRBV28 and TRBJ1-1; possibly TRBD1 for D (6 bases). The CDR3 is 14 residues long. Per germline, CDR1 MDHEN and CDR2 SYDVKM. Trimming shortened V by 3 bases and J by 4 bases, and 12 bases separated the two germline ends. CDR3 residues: CASSFRGGGTEAFF. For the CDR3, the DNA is TGTGCCAGCAGTTTCCGAGGGGGTGGCACTGAAGCTTTCTTT.